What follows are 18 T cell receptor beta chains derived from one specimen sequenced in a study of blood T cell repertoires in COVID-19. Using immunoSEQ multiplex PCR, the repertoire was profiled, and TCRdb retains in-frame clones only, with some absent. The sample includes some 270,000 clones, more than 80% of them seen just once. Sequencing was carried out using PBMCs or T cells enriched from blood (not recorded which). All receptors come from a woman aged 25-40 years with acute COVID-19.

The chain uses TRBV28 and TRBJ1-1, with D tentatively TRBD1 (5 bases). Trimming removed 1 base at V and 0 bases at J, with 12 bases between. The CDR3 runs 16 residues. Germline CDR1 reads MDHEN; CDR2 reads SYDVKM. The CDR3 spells CASSLYFTGMNTEAFF. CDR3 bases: TGTGCCAGCAGTTTATATTTTACAGGCATGAACACTGAAGCTTTCTTT.

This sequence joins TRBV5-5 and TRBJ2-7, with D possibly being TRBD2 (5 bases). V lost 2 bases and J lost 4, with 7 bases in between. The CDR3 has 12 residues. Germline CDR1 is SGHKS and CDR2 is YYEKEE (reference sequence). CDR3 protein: CASSFGLYEQYF. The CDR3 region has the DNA TGTGCCAGCAGCTTTGGACTGTACGAGCAGTACTTC.

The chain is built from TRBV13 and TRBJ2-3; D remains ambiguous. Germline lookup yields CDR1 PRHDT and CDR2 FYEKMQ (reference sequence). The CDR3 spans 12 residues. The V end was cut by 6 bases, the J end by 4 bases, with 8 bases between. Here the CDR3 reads CASRRSPDTQYF. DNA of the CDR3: TGTGCCAGCAGGCGTTCCCCAGATACGCAGTATTTT. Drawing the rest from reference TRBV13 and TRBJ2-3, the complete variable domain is AAGVIQSPRHLIKEKRETATLKCYPIPRHDTVYWYQQGPGQDPQFLISFYEKMQSDKGSIPDRFSAQQFSDYHSELNMSSLELGDSALYFCASRRSPDTQYFGPGTRLTVL.

Here the CDR3 reads CASSQVLGLGGNEQFF. DNA for the CDR3: TGTGCCAGCAGCCAAGTTTTAGGTCTAGGGGGCAATGAGCAGTTCTTC. This chain joins TRBV3-1 (or the pseudogene TRBV3-2) and TRBJ2-1; possibly TRBD1 for D (6 bases). This CDR3 comprises 16 residues. Germline V CDR1 and CDR2: LGHDT, YNNKEL (reference sequence). Trimming stripped 1 base from V and 6 bases from J, with 16 bases between.

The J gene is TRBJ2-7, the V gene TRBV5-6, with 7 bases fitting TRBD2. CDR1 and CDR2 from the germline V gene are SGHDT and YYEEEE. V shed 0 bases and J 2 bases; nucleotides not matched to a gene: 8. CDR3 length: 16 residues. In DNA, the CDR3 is TGTGCCAGCAGCTTGGTTTACAGTCGGGGGGCCTACGAGCAGTACTTC. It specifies CASSLVYSRGAYEQYF.

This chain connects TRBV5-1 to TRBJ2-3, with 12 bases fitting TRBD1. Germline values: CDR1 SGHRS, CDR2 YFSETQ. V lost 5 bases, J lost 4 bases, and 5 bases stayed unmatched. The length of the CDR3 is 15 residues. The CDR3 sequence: CASRGTGGASDTQYF. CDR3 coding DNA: TGCGCCAGCAGGGGGACAGGGGGCGCATCAGATACGCAGTATTTT.

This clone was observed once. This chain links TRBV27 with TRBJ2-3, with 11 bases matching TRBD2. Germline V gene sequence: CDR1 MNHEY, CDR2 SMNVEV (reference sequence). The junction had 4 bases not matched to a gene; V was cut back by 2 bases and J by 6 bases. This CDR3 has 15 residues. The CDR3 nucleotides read TGTGCCAGCAGTTTAGGACTAGCGGGCTTTGATACGCAGTATTTT. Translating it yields CASSLGLAGFDTQYF.

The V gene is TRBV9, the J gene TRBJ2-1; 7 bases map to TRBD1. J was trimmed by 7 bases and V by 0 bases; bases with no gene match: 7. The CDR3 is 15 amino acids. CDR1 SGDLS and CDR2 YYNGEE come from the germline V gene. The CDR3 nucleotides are TGTGCCAGCAGCGTAGAGGGGGCTGACGGTAATGAGCAGTTCTTC. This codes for CASSVEGADGNEQFF.

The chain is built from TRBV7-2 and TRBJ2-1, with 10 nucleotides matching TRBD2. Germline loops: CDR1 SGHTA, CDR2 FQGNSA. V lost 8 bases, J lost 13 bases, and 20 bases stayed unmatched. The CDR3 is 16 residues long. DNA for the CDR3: TGTGCCAGCTCATCCTCTGATTATTCTAGCGGGAGCAGACAGTTCTTC. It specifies CASSSSDYSSGSRQFF.

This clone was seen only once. In DNA form, the CDR3 reads TGTGCCAGCTCACCACCTTCAGAACAGCCGGCGGGCTACACCTTC. This gives the protein CASSPPSEQPAGYTF. The chain has TRBV18 and TRBJ1-2; D gene unclear. This CDR3 has 15 residues. V lost 0 bases and J 8 bases, leaving 16 bases between the germline ends. Germline CDR1 is KGHSH and CDR2 is LQKENI.

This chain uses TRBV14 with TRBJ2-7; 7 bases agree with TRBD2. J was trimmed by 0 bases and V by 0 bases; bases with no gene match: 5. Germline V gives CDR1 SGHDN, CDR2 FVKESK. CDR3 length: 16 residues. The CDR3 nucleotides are TGTGCCAGCAGCCAAGAGTCGTGGACTAGCTCCTACGAGCAGTACTTC. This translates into CASSQESWTSSYEQYF.

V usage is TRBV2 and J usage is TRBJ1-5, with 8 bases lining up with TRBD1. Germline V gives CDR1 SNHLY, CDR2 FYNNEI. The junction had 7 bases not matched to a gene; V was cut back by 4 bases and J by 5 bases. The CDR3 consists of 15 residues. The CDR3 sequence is CASSGQGAYDQPQHF. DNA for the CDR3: TGTGCCAGCAGTGGCCAGGGGGCCTATGATCAGCCCCAGCATTTT.

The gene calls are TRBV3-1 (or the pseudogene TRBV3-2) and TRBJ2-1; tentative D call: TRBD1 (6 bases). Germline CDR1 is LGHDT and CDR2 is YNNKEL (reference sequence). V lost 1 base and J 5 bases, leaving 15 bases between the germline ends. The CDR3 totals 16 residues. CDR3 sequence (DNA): TGTGCCAGCAGCCAAGCCTTTCAGGGGTGGGACAATGAGCAGTTCTTC. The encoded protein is CASSQAFQGWDNEQFF.

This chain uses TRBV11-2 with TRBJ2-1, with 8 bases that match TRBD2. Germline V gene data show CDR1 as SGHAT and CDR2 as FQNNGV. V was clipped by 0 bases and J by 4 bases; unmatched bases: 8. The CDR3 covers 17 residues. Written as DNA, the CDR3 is TGTGCCAGCAGCTTAGACCCTCGGAGCGGGGGATACAATGAGCAGTTCTTC. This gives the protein CASSLDPRSGGYNEQFF.

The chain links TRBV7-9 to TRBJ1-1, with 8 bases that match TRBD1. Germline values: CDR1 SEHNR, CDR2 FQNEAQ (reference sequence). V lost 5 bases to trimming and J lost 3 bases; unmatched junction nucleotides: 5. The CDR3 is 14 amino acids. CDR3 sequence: CASSRGTGDTEAFF. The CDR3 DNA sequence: TGTGCCAGCAGCCGGGGGACAGGAGACACTGAAGCTTTCTTT.

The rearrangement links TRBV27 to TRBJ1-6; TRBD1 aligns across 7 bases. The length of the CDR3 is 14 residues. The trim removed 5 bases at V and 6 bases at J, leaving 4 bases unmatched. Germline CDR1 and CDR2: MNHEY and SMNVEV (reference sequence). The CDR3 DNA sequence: TGTGCCAGCAGTCTCACAGGGGTTAATTCACCCCTCCACTTT. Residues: CASSLTGVNSPLHF.

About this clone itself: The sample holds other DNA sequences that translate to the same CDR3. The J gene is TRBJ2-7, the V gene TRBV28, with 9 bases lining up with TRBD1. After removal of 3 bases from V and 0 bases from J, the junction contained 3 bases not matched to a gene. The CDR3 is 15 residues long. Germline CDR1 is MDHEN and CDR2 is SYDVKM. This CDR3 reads CASSLGGQGSYEQYF. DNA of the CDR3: TGTGCCAGCAGTTTGGGGGGACAGGGCTCCTACGAGCAGTACTTC.

The CDR3 coding sequence is TGTGCCAGCAGCGTAGGGGTAGCGCTAGTCTCGGATGAGCAGTTCTTC. Translation gives CASSVGVALVSDEQFF. V usage is TRBV9 and J usage is TRBJ2-1, with D perhaps TRBD2 (5 bases). In germline, CDR1 is SGDLS, CDR2 YYNGEE. V was cut by 0 bases and J by 8 bases, with 18 bases left in between. The CDR3 is 16 residues long.